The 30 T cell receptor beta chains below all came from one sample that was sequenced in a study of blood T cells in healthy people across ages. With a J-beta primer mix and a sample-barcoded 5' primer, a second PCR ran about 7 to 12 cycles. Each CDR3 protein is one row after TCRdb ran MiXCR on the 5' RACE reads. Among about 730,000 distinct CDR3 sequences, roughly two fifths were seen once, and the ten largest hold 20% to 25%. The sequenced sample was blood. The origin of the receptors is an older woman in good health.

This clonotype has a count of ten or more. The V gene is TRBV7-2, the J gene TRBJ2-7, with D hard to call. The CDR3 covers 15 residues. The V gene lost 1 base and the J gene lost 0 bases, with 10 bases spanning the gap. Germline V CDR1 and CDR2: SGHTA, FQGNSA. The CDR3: CASSLDGPSSYEQYF. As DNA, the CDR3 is TGTGCCAGCAGCTTAGACGGTCCCAGCTCCTACGAGCAGTACTTC. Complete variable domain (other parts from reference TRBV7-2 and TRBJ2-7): GAGVSQSPSNKVTEKGKDVELRCDPISGHTALYWYRQSLGQGLEFLIYFQGNSAPDKSGLPSDRFSAERTGGSVSTLTIQRTQQEDSAVYLCASSLDGPSSYEQYFGPGTRLTVT.

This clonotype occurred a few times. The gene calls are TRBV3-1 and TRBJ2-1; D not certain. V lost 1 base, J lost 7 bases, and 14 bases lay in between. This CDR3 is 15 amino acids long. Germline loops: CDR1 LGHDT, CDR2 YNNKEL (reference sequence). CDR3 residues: CASSQAGWIANEQFF. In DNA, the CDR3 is TGTGCCAGCAGCCAAGCCGGGTGGATTGCGAATGAGCAGTTCTTC.

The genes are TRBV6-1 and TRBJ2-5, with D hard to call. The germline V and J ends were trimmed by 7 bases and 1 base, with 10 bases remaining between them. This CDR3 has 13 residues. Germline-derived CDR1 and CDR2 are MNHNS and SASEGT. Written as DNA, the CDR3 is TGTGCCAGCACCCAGACGGCCCAAGAGACCCAGTACTTC. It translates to CASTQTAQETQYF.

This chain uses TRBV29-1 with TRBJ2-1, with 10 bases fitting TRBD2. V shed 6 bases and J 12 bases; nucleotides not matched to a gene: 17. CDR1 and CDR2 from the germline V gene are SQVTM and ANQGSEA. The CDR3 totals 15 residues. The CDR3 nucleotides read TGCAGCGTCCACCCCGGGGCTAGCGGGAGCTATGGGCAGTTCTTC. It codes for CSVHPGASGSYGQFF.

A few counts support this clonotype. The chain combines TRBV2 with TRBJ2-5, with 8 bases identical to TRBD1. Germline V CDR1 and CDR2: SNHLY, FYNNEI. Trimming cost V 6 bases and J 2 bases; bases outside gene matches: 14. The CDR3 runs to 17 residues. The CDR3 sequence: CASRDRTGRNTQETQYF. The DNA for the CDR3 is TGTGCCAGCAGGGACAGGACAGGGCGAAATACTCAAGAGACCCAGTACTTC. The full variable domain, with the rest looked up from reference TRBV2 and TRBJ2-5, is EPEVTQTPSHQVTQMGQEVILRCVPISNHLYFYWYRQILGQKVEFLVSFYNNEISEKSEIFDDQFSVERPDGSNFTLKIRSTKLEDSAMYFCASRDRTGRNTQETQYFGPGTRLLVL.

In DNA, the CDR3 is TGTGCCAGCAGTTACGATCTCAGGGGGGCGAATGAGCAGTTCTTC. Its translation: CASSYDLRGANEQFF. V is TRBV6-5 and J is TRBJ2-1; tentative D call: TRBD1 (7 bases). The length of the CDR3 is 15 residues. Germline values: CDR1 MNHEY, CDR2 SVGAGI. Between the trimmed V and J ends, which lost 2 bases and 7 bases, there was a span of 15 bases.

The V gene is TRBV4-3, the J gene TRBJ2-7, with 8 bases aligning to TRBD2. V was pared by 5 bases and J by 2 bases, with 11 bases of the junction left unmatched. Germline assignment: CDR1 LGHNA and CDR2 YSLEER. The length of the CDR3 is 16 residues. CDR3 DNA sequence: TGCGCCAGCAGCAACCGGAGCGGGAGTGACGCCTACGAGCAGTACTTC. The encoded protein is CASSNRSGSDAYEQYF.

CDR3 in DNA: TGTGCCAGCACATCATACGGACACCTGAACACTGAAGCTTTCTTT. Translation: CASTSYGHLNTEAFF. The V gene is TRBV12-3 or TRBV12-4, the J gene TRBJ1-1; D perhaps matches TRBD1 (5 bases). Trimming took off 7 bases at V and 0 bases at J, with 15 bases between the two ends. The CDR3 is 15 residues long.

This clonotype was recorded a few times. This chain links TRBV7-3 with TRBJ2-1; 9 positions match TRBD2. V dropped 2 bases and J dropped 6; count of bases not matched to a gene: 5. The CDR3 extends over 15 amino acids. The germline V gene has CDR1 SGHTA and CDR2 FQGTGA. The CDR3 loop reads CASSLPPSGTNEQFF. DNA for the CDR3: TGTGCCAGCAGCTTACCCCCTAGCGGGACCAATGAGCAGTTCTTC.

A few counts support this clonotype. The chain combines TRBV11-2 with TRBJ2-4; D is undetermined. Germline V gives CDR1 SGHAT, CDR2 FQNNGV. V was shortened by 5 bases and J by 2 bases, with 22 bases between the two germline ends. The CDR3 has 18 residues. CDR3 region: CASSLQDGDKGTKNIQYF. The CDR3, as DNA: TGTGCCAGCAGCCTTCAGGACGGAGATAAGGGTACCAAAAACATTCAGTACTTC. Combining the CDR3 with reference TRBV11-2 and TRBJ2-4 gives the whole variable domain EAGVAQSPRYKIIEKRQSVAFWCNPISGHATLYWYQQILGQGPKLLIQFQNNGVVDDSQLPKDRFSAERLKGVDSTLKIQPAKLEDSAVYLCASSLQDGDKGTKNIQYFGAGTRLSVL.

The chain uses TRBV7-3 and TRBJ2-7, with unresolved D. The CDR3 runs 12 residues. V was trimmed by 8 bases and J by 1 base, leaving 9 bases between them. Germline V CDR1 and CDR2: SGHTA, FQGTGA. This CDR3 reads CASGDGSYEQYF. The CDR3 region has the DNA TGTGCCAGCGGGGATGGTTCCTACGAGCAGTACTTC. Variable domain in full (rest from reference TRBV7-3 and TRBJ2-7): GAGVSQTPSNKVTEKGKYVELRCDPISGHTALYWYRQSLGQGPEFLIYFQGTGAADDSGLPNDRFFAVRPEGSVSTLKIQRTERGDSAVYLCASGDGSYEQYFGPGTRLTVT.

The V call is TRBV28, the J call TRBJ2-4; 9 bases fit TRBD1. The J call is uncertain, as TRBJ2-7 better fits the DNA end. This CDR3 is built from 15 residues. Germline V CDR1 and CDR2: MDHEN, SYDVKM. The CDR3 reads CASSATGGGSYEQYF. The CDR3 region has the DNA TGTGCCAGCAGCGCGACAGGGGGGGGTTCCTACGAGCAGTACTTC.

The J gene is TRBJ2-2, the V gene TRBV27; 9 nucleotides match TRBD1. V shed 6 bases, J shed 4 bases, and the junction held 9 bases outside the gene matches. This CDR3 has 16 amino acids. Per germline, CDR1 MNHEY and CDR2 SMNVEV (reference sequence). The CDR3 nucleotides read TGTGCCAGCAGCCCGGACAGGGGCCCCACCACCGGGGAGCTGTTTTTT. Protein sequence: CASSPDRGPTTGELFF.

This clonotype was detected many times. The CDR3 protein is CASSFSSQETQYF. CDR3 sequence (DNA): TGTGCCAGCAGCTTCTCCAGCCAAGAGACCCAGTACTTC. The rearrangement uses TRBV11-1 and TRBJ2-5; D is ambiguous. From germline, CDR1 is SGHAT and CDR2 FQDESV (reference sequence). V was trimmed by 3 bases and J by 1 base, leaving 6 bases between them. The CDR3 has 13 amino acids.

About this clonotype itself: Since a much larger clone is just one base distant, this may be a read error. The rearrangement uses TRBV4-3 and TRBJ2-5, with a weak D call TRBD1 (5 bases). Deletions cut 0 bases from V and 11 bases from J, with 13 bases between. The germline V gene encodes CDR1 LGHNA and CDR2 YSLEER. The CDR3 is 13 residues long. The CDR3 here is CASSQDRQNEQYF. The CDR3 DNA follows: TGCGCCAGCAGCCAAGATCGACAGAATGAGCAGTACTTC.

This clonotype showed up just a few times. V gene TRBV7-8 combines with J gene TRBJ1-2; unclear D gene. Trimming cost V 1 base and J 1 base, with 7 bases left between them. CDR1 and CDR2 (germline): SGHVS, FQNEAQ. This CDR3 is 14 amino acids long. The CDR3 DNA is TGTGCCAGCAGCTTAGAGGGTGGTAACTATGGCTACACCTTC. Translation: CASSLEGGNYGYTF.

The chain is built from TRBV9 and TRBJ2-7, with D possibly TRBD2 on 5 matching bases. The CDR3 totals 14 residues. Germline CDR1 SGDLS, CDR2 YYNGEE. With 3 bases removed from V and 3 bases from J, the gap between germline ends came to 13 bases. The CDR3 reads CASSAGSEVYEQYF. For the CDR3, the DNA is TGTGCCAGCAGCGCGGGGTCCGAGGTCTACGAGCAGTACTTC.

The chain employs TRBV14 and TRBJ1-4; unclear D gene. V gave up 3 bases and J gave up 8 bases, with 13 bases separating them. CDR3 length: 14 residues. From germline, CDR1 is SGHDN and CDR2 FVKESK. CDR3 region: CASSHRGRSEKLFF. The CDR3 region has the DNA TGTGCCAGCAGCCATCGCGGGCGGTCCGAAAAACTGTTTTTT.

The DNA for the CDR3 is TGCGCCAGCAGCCAAGAGGGGGGGTCCAATCAGCCCCAGCATTTT. Amino acid sequence: CASSQEGGSNQPQHF. The chain couples TRBV4-3 to TRBJ1-5, with D perhaps TRBD1 (5 bases). Between the trimmed V and J ends, which lost 0 bases and 3 bases, there was a span of 9 bases. The CDR3 has 15 amino acids. Germline V CDR1 and CDR2: LGHNA, YSLEER.

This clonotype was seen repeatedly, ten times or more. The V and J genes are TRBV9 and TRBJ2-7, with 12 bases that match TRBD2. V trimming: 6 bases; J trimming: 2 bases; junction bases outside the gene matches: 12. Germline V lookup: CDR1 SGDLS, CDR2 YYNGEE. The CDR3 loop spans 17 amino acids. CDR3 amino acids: CASNFRALAGGPYEQYF. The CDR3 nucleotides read TGTGCCAGCAATTTTAGGGCTCTAGCGGGAGGGCCCTACGAGCAGTACTTC.

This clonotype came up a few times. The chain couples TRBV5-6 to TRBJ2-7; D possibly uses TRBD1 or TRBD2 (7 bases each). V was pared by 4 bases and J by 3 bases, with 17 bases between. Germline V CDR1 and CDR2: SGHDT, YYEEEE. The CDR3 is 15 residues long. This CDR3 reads CASSHQGGGLYEQYF. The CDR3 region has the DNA TGTGCCAGCAGCCACCAGGGGGGGGGGCTCTACGAGCAGTACTTC.

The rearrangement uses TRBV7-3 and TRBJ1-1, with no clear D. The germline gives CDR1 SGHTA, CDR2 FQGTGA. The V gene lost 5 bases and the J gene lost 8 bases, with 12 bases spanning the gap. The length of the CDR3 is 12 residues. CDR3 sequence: CASSPEGGEAFF. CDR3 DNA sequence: TGTGCCAGCAGCCCCGAAGGAGGAGAAGCTTTCTTT. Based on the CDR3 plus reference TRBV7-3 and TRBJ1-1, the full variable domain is GAGVSQTPSNKVTEKGKYVELRCDPISGHTALYWYRQSLGQGPEFLIYFQGTGAADDSGLPNDRFFAVRPEGSVSTLKIQRTERGDSAVYLCASSPEGGEAFFGQGTRLTVV.

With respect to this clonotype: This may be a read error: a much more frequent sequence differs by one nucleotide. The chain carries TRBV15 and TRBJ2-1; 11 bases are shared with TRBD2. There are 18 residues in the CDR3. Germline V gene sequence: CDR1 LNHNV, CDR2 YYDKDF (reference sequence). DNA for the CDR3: TGTGCCACCAGCATTGGGACTAGCGGCCCCGAGTCCTACAAGGAGCAGTTCTTC. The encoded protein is CATSIGTSGPESYKEQFF.

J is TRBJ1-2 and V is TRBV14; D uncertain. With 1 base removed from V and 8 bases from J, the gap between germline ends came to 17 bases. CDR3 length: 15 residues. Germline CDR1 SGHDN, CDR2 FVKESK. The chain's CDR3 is CASSQVVGLSVGYTF. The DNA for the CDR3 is TGTGCCAGCAGCCAAGTGGTAGGGTTGTCAGTCGGCTACACCTTC.

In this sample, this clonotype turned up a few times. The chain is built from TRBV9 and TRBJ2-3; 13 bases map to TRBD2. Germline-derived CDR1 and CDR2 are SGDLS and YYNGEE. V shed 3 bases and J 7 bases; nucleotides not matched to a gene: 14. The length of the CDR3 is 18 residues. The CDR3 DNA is TGTGCCAGCAGCGGTCGGACTAGCGGGAGCCTCGGGGCGAATACGCAGTATTTT. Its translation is CASSGRTSGSLGANTQYF.

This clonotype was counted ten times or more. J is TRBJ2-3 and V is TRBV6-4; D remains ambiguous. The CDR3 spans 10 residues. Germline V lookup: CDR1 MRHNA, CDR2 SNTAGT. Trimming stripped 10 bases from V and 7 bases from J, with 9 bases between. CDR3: CATCLNTQYF. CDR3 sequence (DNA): TGTGCCACCTGTTTGAATACGCAGTATTTT.

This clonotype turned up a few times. Here the CDR3 reads CASNPSGTGTYEQYF. Here the CDR3 DNA reads TGTGCCAGCAATCCTTCCGGGACGGGGACCTACGAGCAGTACTTC. V is TRBV28 and J is TRBJ2-7; either TRBD1 or TRBD2 may fit D (5 bases each). V was clipped by 7 bases and J by 2 bases, with 18 bases between them. Germline CDR1 reads MDHEN; CDR2 reads SYDVKM. The CDR3 length is 15 residues.

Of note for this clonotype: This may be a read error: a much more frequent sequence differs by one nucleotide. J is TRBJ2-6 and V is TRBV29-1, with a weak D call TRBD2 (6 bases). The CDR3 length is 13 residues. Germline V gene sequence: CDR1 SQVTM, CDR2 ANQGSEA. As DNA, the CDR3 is TGCAGCGTTGGCGGGAACAGAGCCATCGTCCTGACTTTC. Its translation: CSVGGNRAIVLTF.

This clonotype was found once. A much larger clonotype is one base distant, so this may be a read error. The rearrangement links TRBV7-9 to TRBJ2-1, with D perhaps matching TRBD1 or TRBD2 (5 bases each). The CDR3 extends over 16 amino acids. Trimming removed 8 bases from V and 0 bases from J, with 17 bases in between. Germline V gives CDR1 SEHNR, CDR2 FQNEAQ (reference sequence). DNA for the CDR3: TGTGCCAGCGGCCTAGACGGGACGGGCTCCTACAATGAGCAGTTCTTC. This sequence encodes CASGLDGTGSYNEQFF.

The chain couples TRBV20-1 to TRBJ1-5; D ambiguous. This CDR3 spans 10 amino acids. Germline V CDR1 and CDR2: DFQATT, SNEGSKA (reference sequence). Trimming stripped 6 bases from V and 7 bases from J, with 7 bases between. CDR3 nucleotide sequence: TGCAGTGCAGCGGCGCAGCCCCAGCATTTT. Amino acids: CSAAAQPQHF.